This TCR beta chain derives from a study of shared clonotypes between healthy human individuals. Broader study findings: It was the few donors that limited the genetic and exposure-history diversity represented.

Generated by immunoSEQ multiplex PCR, the TCRdb table keeps only in-frame clones and is missing some. The sample has approximately 1.9 million clones; 80% to 95% are singletons. It was CD45RO-negative cells, positively selected for CCR7, that made up naive CD8 cells, with terminally differentiated effector memory CD45RA+ cells excluded. CDR3 length: 13 amino acids. Germline V CDR1 and CDR2: MNHEY, SMNVEV (reference sequence). V was clipped by 4 bases and J by 4 bases, with 11 bases between them. The sample holds one count of this clone. Its antigen remains unknown. Sample: naive CD8+ T cells from PBMCs. This sequence originates from a man aged 18 to 29 in good health. Some clones in this sample may be carry-over from other donors' samples. J is TRBJ2-7 and V is TRBV27; no clear D. The CDR3 region has the DNA TGTGCCAGCAGTTCCAATTTCGAGTACGAGCAGTACTTC. It encodes CASSSNFEYEQYF.